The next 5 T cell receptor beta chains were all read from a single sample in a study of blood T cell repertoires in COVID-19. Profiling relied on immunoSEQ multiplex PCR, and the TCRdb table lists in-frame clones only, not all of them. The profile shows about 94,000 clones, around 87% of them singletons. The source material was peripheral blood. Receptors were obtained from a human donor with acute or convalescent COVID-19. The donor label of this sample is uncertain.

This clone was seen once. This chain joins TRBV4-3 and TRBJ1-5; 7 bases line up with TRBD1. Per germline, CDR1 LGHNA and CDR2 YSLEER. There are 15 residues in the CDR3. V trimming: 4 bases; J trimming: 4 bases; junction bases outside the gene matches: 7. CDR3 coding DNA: TGCGCCAGCAGCCCTGGGACAGAGCGGAATCAGCCCCAGCATTTT. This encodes CASSPGTERNQPQHF.

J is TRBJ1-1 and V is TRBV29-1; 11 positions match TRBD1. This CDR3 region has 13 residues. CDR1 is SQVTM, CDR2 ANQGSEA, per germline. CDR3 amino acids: CSWTGGINTEAFF. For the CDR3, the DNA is TGCAGTTGGACAGGGGGCATTAACACTGAAGCTTTCTTT.

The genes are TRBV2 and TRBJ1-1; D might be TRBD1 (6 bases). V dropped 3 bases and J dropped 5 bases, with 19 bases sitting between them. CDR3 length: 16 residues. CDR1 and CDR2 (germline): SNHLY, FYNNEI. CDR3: CASSDPLLQGATEAFF. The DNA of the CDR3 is TGTGCCAGCAGTGATCCCCTCCTACAGGGTGCGACTGAAGCTTTCTTT.

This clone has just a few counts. For the CDR3, the DNA is TGTGCCAGCAGTGACGACTACTCAAATGAGCAGTTCTTC. As protein: CASSDDYSNEQFF. The gene calls are TRBV6-4 and TRBJ2-1; TRBD2 is a possible D gene (5 bases). Looked up from germline, CDR1 is MRHNA and CDR2 is SNTAGT. The V and J ends lost 2 bases and 7 bases respectively, with 9 bases between them. The CDR3 is 13 amino acids.

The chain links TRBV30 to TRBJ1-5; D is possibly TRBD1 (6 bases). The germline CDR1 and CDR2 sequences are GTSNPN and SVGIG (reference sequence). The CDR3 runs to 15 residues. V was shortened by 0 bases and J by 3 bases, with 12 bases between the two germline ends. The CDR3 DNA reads TGTGCCTGGAGTGTAGCGGGGGGCAACAATCAGCCCCAGCATTTT. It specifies CAWSVAGGNNQPQHF.